This passage covers 8 T cell receptor beta chains from one sample sequenced in a study of blood T cell repertoires in COVID-19. Clones were sequenced by immunoSEQ multiplex PCR, and TCRdb holds only the in-frame ones, with some missing. The sample includes 180,000 or so clones, nearly 90% of them seen just once. Sequencing used PBMCs or T cells enriched from blood (not recorded which). These receptors all stem from a woman aged 40 to 55 with acute COVID-19.

This chain links TRBV11-2 with TRBJ2-2, with a tentative D call TRBD2 (6 bases). The V end was cut by 6 bases, the J end by 1 base, with 15 bases between. CDR1 is SGHAT and CDR2 is FQNNGV in the germline V gene. The CDR3 contains 16 residues. In DNA, the CDR3 is TGTGCCAGCAGGAGGGACTTAAGCCTGAACACCGGGGAGCTGTTTTTT. Its protein is CASRRDLSLNTGELFF.

V gene TRBV30 combines with J gene TRBJ2-1, with D perhaps matching TRBD2 (5 bases). The CDR3 sequence is 11 residues long. V was pared by 0 bases and J by 12 bases, with 9 bases between. Per the germline V gene, CDR1 is GTSNPN and CDR2 is SVGIG (reference sequence). CDR3 bases: TGTGCCTGGAGTGTGAGGGAGCGGCAGTTCTTC. Its protein product is CAWSVRERQFF.

The chain joins TRBV9 to TRBJ2-3, with 7 bases matching TRBD2. The CDR3 loop spans 20 amino acids. Germline V lookup: CDR1 SGDLS, CDR2 YYNGEE. V shed 4 bases, J shed 0 bases, and the junction held 20 bases outside the gene matches. CDR3 sequence (DNA): TGTGCCAGCAGCCCAAGGGAGAGCGGGGCATTCCGCGGGAGCACAGATACGCAGTATTTT. Encoded protein: CASSPRESGAFRGSTDTQYF.

The chain combines TRBV4-3 with TRBJ2-2, with D tentatively TRBD1 (6 bases). V lost 0 bases, J lost 1 base, and 15 bases lay in between. This CDR3 comprises 18 residues. Per the germline V gene, CDR1 is LGHNA and CDR2 is YSLEER. As DNA, the CDR3 is TGCGCCAGCAGCCAAGATGTGCGTGCGGACAGGAACACCGGGGAGCTGTTTTTT. It specifies CASSQDVRADRNTGELFF.

The V gene is TRBV28, the J gene TRBJ2-7; TRBD2 aligns across 10 bases. CDR1 is MDHEN, CDR2 SYDVKM, per germline. With 4 bases clipped from V and 5 bases from J, the junction kept 8 bases outside the gene matches. CDR3 size: 15 residues. The CDR3 DNA reads as TGTGCCAGCAGTTCGAGAGCGGGGGGGTCGAACGAGCAGTACTTC. Translated: CASSSRAGGSNEQYF.

Turning to this clone: Different DNA sequences within this sample yield the same CDR3. This rearrangement joins TRBV7-9 to TRBJ1-2; 10 bases are a match to TRBD1. This CDR3 spans 15 amino acids. The J segment lost 2 bases and the V segment lost 5 bases, leaving 5 bases of the junction unmatched. Germline CDR1 reads SEHNR; CDR2 reads FQNEAQ (reference sequence). In DNA, the CDR3 is TGTGCCAGCAGCCTGGGACAGGGGCCCAACTATGGCTACACCTTC. It yields the protein CASSLGQGPNYGYTF.

This sequence joins TRBV20-1 and TRBJ2-5; 8 nucleotides match TRBD2. J gave up 3 bases and V 7 bases, and 1 base lay outside the gene matches. The germline V gene encodes CDR1 DFQATT and CDR2 SNEGSKA (reference sequence). This CDR3 spans 11 amino acids. The CDR3 sequence is CSGTSKETQYF. CDR3 nucleotides: TGCAGTGGGACTAGCAAAGAGACCCAGTACTTC.

V and J are TRBV13 and TRBJ2-2, with 7 bases matching TRBD1. The ends lost 5 bases at V and 6 bases at J; junction bases unmatched: 0. The CDR3 runs 12 residues. Germline lookup yields CDR1 PRHDT and CDR2 FYEKMQ (reference sequence). The CDR3, as DNA: TGTGCCAGCAGCGACAGGGCCGGGGAGCTGTTTTTT. This sequence encodes CASSDRAGELFF.